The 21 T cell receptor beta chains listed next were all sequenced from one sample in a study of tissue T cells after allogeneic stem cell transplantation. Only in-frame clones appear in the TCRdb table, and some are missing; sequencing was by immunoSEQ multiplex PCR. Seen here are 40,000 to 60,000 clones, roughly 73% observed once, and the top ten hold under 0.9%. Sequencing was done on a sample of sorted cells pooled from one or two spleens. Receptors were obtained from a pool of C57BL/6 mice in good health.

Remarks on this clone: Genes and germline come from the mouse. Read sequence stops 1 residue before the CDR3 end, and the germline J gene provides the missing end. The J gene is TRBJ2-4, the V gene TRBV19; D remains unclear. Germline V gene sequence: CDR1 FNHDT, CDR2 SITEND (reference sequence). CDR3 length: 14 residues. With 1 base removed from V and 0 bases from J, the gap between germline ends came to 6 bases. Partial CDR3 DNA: TGTGCCAGCAGTATAATGTGGAGTCAAAACACCTTGTAC. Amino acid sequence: CASSIMWSQNTLY. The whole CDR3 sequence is CASSIMWSQNTLYF.

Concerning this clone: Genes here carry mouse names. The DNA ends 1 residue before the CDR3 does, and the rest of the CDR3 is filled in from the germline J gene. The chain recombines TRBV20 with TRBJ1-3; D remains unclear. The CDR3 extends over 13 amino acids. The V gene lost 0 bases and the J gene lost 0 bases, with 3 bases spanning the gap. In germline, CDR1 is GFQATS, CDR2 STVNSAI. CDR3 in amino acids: CGARESSGNTLYF. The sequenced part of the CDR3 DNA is TGTGGTGCTAGGGAAAGTTCTGGAAATACGCTCTAT.

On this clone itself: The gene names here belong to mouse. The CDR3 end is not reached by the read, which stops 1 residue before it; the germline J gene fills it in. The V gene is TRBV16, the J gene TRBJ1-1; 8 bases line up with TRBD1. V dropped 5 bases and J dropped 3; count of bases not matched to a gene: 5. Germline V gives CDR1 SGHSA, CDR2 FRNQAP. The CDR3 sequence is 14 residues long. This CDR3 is CASSPDRADTEVFF. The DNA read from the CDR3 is TGTGCAAGCAGCCCGGACAGGGCTGACACAGAAGTCTTC.

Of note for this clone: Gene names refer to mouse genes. CDR3 bases read: TGTGCCAGCAGTATGGGGGGGTCCCAAGACACCCAGTAC. It specifies CASSMGGSQDTQY. The CDR3 in full is CASSMGGSQDTQYF. The rearrangement links TRBV19 to TRBJ2-5; TRBD2 matches 7 bases. The read gets to within 1 residue of the CDR3 end, and the germline J gene fills in the rest. Germline CDR1 is FNHDT and CDR2 is SITEND (reference sequence). The CDR3 length is 14 residues. Losses at the gene ends were 2 bases for V and 2 bases for J; bases not matched to a gene: 2.

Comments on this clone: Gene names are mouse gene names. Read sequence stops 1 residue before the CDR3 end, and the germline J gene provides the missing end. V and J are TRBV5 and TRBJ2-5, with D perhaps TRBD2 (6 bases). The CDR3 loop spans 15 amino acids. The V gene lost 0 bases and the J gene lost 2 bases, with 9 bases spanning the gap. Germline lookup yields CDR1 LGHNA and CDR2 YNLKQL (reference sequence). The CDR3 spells CASSQDPGLQDTQYF. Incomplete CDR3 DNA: TGTGCCAGCAGCCAAGATCCGGGACTCCAAGACACCCAGTAC.

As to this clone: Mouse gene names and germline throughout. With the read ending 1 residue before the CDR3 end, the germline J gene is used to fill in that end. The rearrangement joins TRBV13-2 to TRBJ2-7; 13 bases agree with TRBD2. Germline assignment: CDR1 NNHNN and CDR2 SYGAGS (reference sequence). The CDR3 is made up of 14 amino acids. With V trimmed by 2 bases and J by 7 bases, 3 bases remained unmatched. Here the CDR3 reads CASGDGTGGEEQYF. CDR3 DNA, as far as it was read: TGTGCCAGCGGTGACGGGACTGGGGGGGAGGAACAGTAC.

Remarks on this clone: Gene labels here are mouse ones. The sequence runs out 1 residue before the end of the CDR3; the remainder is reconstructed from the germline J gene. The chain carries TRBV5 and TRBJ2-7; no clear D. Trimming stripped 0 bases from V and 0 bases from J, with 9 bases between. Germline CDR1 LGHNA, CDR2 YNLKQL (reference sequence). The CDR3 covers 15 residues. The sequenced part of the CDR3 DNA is TGTGCCAGCAGCCAAGAAGGTCAAAGCTCCTATGAACAGTAC. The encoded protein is CASSQEGQSSYEQY. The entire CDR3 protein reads CASSQEGQSSYEQYF.

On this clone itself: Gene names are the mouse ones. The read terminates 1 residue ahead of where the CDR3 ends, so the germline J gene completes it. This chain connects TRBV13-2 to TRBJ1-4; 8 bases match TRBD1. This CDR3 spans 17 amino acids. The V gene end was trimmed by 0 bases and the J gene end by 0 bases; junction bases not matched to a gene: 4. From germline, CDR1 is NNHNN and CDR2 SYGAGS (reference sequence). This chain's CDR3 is CASGDATGGISNERLFF. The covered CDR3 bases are TGTGCCAGCGGTGATGCAACAGGGGGAATTTCCAACGAAAGATTATTT.

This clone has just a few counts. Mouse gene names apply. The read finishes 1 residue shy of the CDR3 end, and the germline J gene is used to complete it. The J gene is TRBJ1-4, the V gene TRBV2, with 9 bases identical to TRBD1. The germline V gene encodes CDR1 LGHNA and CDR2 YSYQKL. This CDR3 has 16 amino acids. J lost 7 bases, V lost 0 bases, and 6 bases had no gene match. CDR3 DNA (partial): TGTGCCAGCAGCCAAGATACACAGGGGGCAATCGAAAGATTATTT. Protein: CASSQDTQGAIERLF. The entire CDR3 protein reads CASSQDTQGAIERLFF.

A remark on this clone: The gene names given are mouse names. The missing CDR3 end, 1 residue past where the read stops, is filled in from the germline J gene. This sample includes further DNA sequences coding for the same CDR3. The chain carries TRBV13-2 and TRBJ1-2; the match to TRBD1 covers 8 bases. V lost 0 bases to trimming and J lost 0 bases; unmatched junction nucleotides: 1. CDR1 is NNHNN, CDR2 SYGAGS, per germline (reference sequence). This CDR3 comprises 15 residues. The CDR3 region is CASGDAQGANSDYTF. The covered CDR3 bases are TGTGCCAGCGGTGATGCACAGGGGGCAAACTCCGACTACACC.

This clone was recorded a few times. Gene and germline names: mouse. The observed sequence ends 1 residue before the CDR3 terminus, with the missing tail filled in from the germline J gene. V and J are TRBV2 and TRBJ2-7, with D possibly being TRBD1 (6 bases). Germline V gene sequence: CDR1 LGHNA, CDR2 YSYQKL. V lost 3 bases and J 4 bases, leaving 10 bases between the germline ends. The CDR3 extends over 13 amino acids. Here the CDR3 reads CASSQPGQYEQYF. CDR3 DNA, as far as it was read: TGTGCCAGCAGCCAGCCGGGACAATATGAACAGTAC.

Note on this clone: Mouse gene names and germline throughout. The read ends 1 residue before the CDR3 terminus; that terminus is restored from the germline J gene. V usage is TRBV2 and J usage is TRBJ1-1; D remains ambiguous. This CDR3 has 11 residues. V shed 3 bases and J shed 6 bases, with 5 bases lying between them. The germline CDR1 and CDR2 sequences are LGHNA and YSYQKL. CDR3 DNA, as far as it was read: TGTGCCAGCAGCCATCCAGCAGAAGTCTTC. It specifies CASSHPAEVF. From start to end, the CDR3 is CASSHPAEVFF. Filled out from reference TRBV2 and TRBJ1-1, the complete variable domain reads DPKIIQKPKYLVAVTGSEKILICEQYLGHNAMYWYRQSAKKPLEFMFSYSYQKLMDNQTASSRFQPQSSKKNHLDLQITALKPDDSATYFCASSHPAEVFFGKGTRLTVV.

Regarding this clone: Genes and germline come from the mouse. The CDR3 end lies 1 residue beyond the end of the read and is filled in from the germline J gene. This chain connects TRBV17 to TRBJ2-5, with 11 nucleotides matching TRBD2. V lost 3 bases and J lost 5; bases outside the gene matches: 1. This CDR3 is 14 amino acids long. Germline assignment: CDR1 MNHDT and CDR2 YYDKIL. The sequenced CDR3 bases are TGTGCTAGCAGTAGTACTGGGGGGGCAGACACCCAGTAC. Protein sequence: CASSSTGGADTQY. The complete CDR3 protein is CASSSTGGADTQYF.

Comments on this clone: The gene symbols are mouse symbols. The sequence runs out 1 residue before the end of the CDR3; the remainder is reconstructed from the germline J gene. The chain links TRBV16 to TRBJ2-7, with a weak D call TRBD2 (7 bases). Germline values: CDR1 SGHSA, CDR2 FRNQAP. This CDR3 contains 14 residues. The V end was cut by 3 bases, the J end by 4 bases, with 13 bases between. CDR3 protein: CASSLARGGYEQYF. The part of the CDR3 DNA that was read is TGTGCAAGCAGCTTGGCGAGGGGGGGGTATGAACAGTAC.

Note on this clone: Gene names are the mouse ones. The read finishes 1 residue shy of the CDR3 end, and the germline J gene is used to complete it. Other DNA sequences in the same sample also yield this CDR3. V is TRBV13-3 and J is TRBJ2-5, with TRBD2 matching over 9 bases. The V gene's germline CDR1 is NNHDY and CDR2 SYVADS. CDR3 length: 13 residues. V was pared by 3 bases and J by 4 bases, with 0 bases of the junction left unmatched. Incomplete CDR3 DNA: TGTGCCAGCAGTGGGACTGGGGAAGACACCCAGTAC. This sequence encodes CASSGTGEDTQY. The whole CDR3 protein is CASSGTGEDTQYF.

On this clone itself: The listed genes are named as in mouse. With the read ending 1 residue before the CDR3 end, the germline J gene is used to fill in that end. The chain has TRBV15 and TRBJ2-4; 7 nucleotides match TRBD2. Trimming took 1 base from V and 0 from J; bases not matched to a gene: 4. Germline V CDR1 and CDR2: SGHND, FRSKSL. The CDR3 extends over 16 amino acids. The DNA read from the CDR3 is TGTGCCAGCAGTTTAGGCTGGGGGACTAGTCAAAACACCTTGTAC. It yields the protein CASSLGWGTSQNTLY. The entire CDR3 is CASSLGWGTSQNTLYF.

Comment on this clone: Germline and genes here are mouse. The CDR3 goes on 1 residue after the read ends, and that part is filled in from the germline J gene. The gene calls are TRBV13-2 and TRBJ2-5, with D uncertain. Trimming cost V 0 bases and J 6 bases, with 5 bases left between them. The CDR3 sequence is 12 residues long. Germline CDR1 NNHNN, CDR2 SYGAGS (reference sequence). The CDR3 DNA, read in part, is TGTGCCAGCGGTGATGTTTGGGACACCCAGTAC. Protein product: CASGDVWDTQY. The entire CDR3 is CASGDVWDTQYF.

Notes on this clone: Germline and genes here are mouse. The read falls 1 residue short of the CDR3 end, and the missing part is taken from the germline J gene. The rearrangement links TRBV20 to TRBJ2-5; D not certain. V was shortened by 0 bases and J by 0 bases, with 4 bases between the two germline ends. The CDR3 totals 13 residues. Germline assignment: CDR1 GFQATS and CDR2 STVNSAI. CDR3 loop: CGARDNNQDTQYF. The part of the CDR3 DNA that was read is TGTGGTGCTAGGGATAATAACCAAGACACCCAGTAC.

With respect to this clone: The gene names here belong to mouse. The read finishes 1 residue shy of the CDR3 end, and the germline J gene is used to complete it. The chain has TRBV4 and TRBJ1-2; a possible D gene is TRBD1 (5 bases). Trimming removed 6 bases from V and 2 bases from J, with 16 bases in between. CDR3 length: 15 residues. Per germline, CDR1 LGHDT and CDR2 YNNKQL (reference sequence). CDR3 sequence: CASSQGRGPNSDYTF. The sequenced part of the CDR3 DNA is TGTGCCAGCAGTCAAGGGAGGGGCCCCAACTCCGACTACACC.

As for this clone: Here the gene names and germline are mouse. The CDR3 here is CASSETGGEDERLFF. CDR3 DNA, as far as it was read: TGTGCCAGCAGTGAAACAGGGGGCGAGGACGAAAGATTATTT. V usage is TRBV13-1 and J usage is TRBJ1-4; 9 nucleotides agree with TRBD1. The observed sequence ends 1 residue before the CDR3 terminus, with the missing tail filled in from the germline J gene. The CDR3 extends over 15 amino acids. Losses at the gene ends were 2 bases for V and 6 bases for J; bases not matched to a gene: 5. Germline loops: CDR1 NSHNY, CDR2 SYGAGN.

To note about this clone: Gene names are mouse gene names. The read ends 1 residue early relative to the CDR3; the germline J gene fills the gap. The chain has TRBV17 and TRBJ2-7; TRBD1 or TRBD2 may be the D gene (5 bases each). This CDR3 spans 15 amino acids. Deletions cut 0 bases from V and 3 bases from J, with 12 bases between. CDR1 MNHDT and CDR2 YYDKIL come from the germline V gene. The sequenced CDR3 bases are TGTGCTAGCAGTAGAGATCCCGGGGGAGTCTATGAACAGTAC. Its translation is CASSRDPGGVYEQY. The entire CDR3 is CASSRDPGGVYEQYF. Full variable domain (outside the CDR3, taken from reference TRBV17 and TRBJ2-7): DTTVKQNPRYKLARVGKPVNLICSQTMNHDTMYWYQKKPNQAPKLLLFYYDKILNREADTFEKFQSSRPNNSFCSLYIGSAGLEYSAMYLCASSRDPGGVYEQYFGPGTRLTVL.